This entry lists 20 T cell receptor beta chains sequenced from one sample in a study of blood T cell repertoires in COVID-19. This table comes from immunoSEQ multiplex PCR, and its TCRdb copy is limited to in-frame clones, with some not included. Seen here are approximately 61,000 clones, approximately 83% observed once, and the top ten hold roughly 10%. The sequenced material came from peripheral blood. Receptors originate from a middle-aged man with COVID-19, enrolled during active disease.

The chain links TRBV5-1 to TRBJ2-7; TRBD2 agrees at 7 bases. CDR3 length: 17 amino acids. Trimming cost V 0 bases and J 2 bases; bases outside gene matches: 11. Per germline, CDR1 SGHRS and CDR2 YFSETQ. The DNA of the CDR3 is TGCGCCAGCAGCTTGGCCAGGTTGGCGGGAGATCCCTACGAGCAGTACTTC. Encoded protein: CASSLARLAGDPYEQYF.

V is TRBV6-2 or TRBV6-3 and J is TRBJ2-7; D possibly corresponds to TRBD2 (6 bases). Deletions cut 2 bases from V and 1 base from J, with 15 bases between. The CDR3 runs to 16 residues. Germline V gene data show CDR1 as MNHEY and CDR2 as SVGEGT. The CDR3 region is CASSYALGEASYEQYF. The CDR3 DNA reads as TGTGCCAGCAGTTACGCCCTCGGGGAGGCATCCTACGAGCAGTACTTC.

This clone was recorded once. The chain carries TRBV6-5 and TRBJ1-1; D not resolved. The ends were cut back, 0 bases at V and 6 bases at J, with 11 bases in the middle. From germline, CDR1 is MNHEY and CDR2 SVGAGI. The CDR3 is 14 amino acids. CDR3 DNA: TGTGCCAGCAGTTACTCCGAGGTGCCGGCTGAAGCTTTCTTT. Protein: CASSYSEVPAEAFF.

V and J are TRBV18 and TRBJ2-1; possibly TRBD2 for D (5 bases). Germline CDR1 is KGHSH and CDR2 is LQKENI. V lost 4 bases and J lost 9, with 10 bases in between. The CDR3 totals 12 residues. In nucleotides, the CDR3 is TGTGCCAGCTCACTAGCGCGACCTGAGCAGTTCTTC. Translating it yields CASSLARPEQFF.

The CDR3 spells CASSFSAGGTEAFF. The CDR3 nucleotides are TGTGCCAGCAGTTTTTCGGCAGGGGGCACTGAAGCTTTCTTT. The chain uses TRBV28 and TRBJ1-1; 7 positions match TRBD1. CDR3 length: 14 amino acids. Looked up from germline, CDR1 is MDHEN and CDR2 is SYDVKM. Trimming took 3 bases from V and 4 from J; bases not matched to a gene: 5.

This clone is a singleton in its sample. This chain connects TRBV30 to TRBJ1-1, with TRBD1 identical over 10 bases. J was trimmed by 4 bases and V by 1 base; bases with no gene match: 6. The germline V gene has CDR1 GTSNPN and CDR2 SVGIG (reference sequence). The CDR3 totals 15 residues. CDR3 in DNA: TGTGCCTGGAGTGGGGACAGGGGTAAGGTCACTGAAGCTTTCTTT. It translates to CAWSGDRGKVTEAFF.

The gene calls are TRBV24-1 and TRBJ2-5; D not resolved. V was pared by 4 bases and J by 5 bases, with 16 bases between. Germline V gives CDR1 KGHDR, CDR2 SFDVKD. The CDR3 totals 15 residues. The CDR3 here is CATSDPGPGVETQYF. The CDR3 nucleotides read TGTGCCACCAGTGACCCTGGTCCAGGTGTGGAGACCCAGTACTTC.

The chain links TRBV30 to TRBJ1-3; 7 bases align to TRBD1. The V and J ends lost 3 bases and 0 bases, in that order; junction bases with no gene match: 5. The CDR3 covers 15 residues. Germline assignment: CDR1 GTSNPN and CDR2 SVGIG (reference sequence). The CDR3 DNA sequence: TGTGCCTGGAGCCCCGGGACAGTCTCTGGAAACACCATATATTTT. Protein sequence: CAWSPGTVSGNTIYF.

This clone was observed a single time. This chain links TRBV28 with TRBJ1-2; 12 nucleotides align to TRBD1. Germline loops: CDR1 MDHEN, CDR2 SYDVKM. The V and J ends lost 6 bases and 4 bases, in that order; junction bases with no gene match: 6. The length of the CDR3 is 15 residues. Here the CDR3 DNA reads TGTGCCAGCAGAGTTCGGGGACAGGGGGCCTATGGCTACACCTTC. It encodes CASRVRGQGAYGYTF.

The V gene is TRBV6-5, the J gene TRBJ1-3; tentative D call: TRBD1 (6 bases). The V end lost 6 bases, the J end lost 4 bases, and 13 bases lay between the germline ends. Germline V gene sequence: CDR1 MNHEY, CDR2 SVGAGI. This CDR3 has 14 amino acids. The CDR3 nucleotides are TGTGCCAGCAGGCAAACAGGGAGCGGAAACACCATATATTTT. As protein: CASRQTGSGNTIYF.

V usage is TRBV30 and J usage is TRBJ1-5, with TRBD1 matching 7 bases. This CDR3 is built from 14 residues. With V trimmed by 5 bases and J by 5 bases, 9 bases remained unmatched. Germline V gene data show CDR1 as GTSNPN and CDR2 as SVGIG (reference sequence). The CDR3: CAWSKGTEDQPQHF. CDR3 DNA sequence: TGTGCCTGGTCAAAGGGGACAGAAGATCAGCCCCAGCATTTT.

Only a few counts were recorded for this clone. CDR3 residues: CATSANGGGNYNEQFF. Here the CDR3 DNA reads TGTGCCACCAGTGCTAATGGGGGGGGAAACTACAATGAGCAGTTCTTC. The V gene is TRBV24-1, the J gene TRBJ2-1, with 7 bases matching TRBD2. The CDR3 length is 16 residues. V trimming: 5 bases; J trimming: 3 bases; junction bases outside the gene matches: 9. Looked up from germline, CDR1 is KGHDR and CDR2 is SFDVKD.

The genes are TRBV19 and TRBJ2-1; 10 bases are a match to TRBD1. V lost 4 bases to trimming and J lost 2 bases; unmatched junction nucleotides: 8. The CDR3 extends over 17 amino acids. Germline loops: CDR1 LNHDA, CDR2 SQIVND (reference sequence). The CDR3 spells CASSKNSGTGAYNEQFF. Here the CDR3 DNA reads TGTGCCAGTAGTAAGAATTCCGGGACAGGGGCCTACAATGAGCAGTTCTTC.

The chain combines TRBV6-5 with TRBJ1-1; possibly TRBD1 for D (6 bases). Germline CDR1 reads MNHEY; CDR2 reads SVGAGI. The CDR3 length is 15 residues. The germline V and J ends were trimmed by 5 bases and 1 base, with 14 bases remaining between them. Written as DNA, the CDR3 is TGTGCCAGCAGTAACAGGGTACCGCCGAACACTGAAGCTTTCTTT. Encoded protein: CASSNRVPPNTEAFF.

This sequence joins TRBV6-2 or TRBV6-3 and TRBJ2-7; 7 nucleotides line up with TRBD1. V was pared by 0 bases and J by 9 bases, with 2 bases of the junction left unmatched. Germline lookup yields CDR1 MNHEY and CDR2 SVGEGT. There are 12 residues in the CDR3. CDR3 DNA: TGTGCCAGCAGTTACTCGACAGGGCTGCAGTACTTC. This gives the protein CASSYSTGLQYF.

A few counts support this clone. The chain employs TRBV6-5 and TRBJ1-2; D ambiguous. The V end was cut by 8 bases, the J end by 8 bases, with 9 bases between. In germline, CDR1 is MNHEY, CDR2 SVGAGI. CDR3 length equals 10 residues. The CDR3 here is CASRLSGYTF. The CDR3 DNA sequence: TGTGCCAGCCGACTGTCAGGCTACACCTTC.

This clone was detected once. The chain carries TRBV3-1 (or the pseudogene TRBV3-2) and TRBJ2-7, with TRBD1 identical over 8 bases. The junction had 8 bases not matched to a gene; V was cut back by 7 bases and J by 6 bases. Germline loops: CDR1 LGHDT, CDR2 YNNKEL (reference sequence). CDR3 length equals 13 residues. CDR3 residues: CASIGTGRSEQYF. CDR3 in DNA: TGTGCCAGCATTGGGACAGGTCGGAGCGAGCAGTACTTC.

The CDR3 nucleotides read TGTGCCACCAGTGATCGACAGGGGGCTATGGATACGCAGTATTTT. Amino acids: CATSDRQGAMDTQYF. The V gene is TRBV24-1, the J gene TRBJ2-3; 10 bases are a match to TRBD1. This CDR3 comprises 15 residues. The trim removed 3 bases at V and 6 bases at J, leaving 5 bases unmatched. CDR1 is KGHDR, CDR2 SFDVKD, per germline.

The V gene is TRBV5-4, the J gene TRBJ1-1; no definite D call. Trimming pared 0 bases from V and 4 bases from J, leaving 16 bases between. The germline V gene encodes CDR1 SGHNT and CDR2 YYREEE (reference sequence). The CDR3 is made up of 16 amino acids. The DNA for the CDR3 is TGTGCCAGCAGCTTGGTTGGGCCCGCCAGCGGCACTGAAGCTTTCTTT. Residues: CASSLVGPASGTEAFF.

V gene TRBV7-2 combines with J gene TRBJ1-4; TRBD1 might be the D (6 bases). The CDR3 is 14 residues long. Per the germline V gene, CDR1 is SGHTA and CDR2 is FQGNSA. Trimming took 4 bases from V and 8 from J, leaving 14 bases between them. The CDR3 sequence: CASSSQGIGEKLFF. In DNA, the CDR3 is TGTGCCAGCAGCTCTCAGGGGATCGGGGAAAAACTGTTTTTT.